Presented here are 26 T cell receptor beta chains from one specimen sequenced in a study of T-cell reconstitution after alpha-beta-depleted transplantation in children. Preparation of the TCRbeta library used unique molecular identifiers. Via MiXCR, TCRdb re-called the PCR reads, giving one row per CDR3 protein. The table records some 840,000 distinct CDR3 sequences, roughly 15% of them present only once. This specimen was PBMCs, mostly from graft donor cells, taken 360 days after TCRalphabeta/CD19-depleted stem cell transplant. These receptor sequences come from a male patient aged 10-17 years who had a stem cell transplant for acute lymphoblastic leukemia, so the T cells may come from the graft donor.

J is TRBJ1-2 and V is TRBV6-5; maybe TRBD1 (5 bases). V lost 0 bases, J lost 0 bases, and 8 bases lay in between. Germline CDR1 is MNHEY and CDR2 is SVGAGI. The CDR3 is made up of 15 amino acids. The CDR3 loop reads CASSYSLTANYGYTF. CDR3 DNA: TGTGCCAGCAGTTACTCATTGACAGCTAACTATGGCTACACCTTC.

This clonotype was seen only a few times. The CDR3: CSAGGVYGYTF. DNA of the CDR3: TGCAGCGCTGGAGGTGTTTATGGCTACACCTTC. J is TRBJ1-2 and V is TRBV29-1; D ambiguous. Trimming removed 7 bases from V and 5 bases from J, with 11 bases in between. Germline V gives CDR1 SQVTM, CDR2 ANQGSEA. The CDR3 totals 11 residues.

This clonotype has only a few counts. The gene calls are TRBV12-3 or TRBV12-4 and TRBJ1-2; TRBD1 aligns across 10 bases. This CDR3 has 16 amino acids. The junction had 10 bases not matched to a gene; V was cut back by 5 bases and J by 4 bases. The CDR3 nucleotides are TGTGCCAGCAGTACTCGCGCCGGGACAGGGGTCTATGGCTACACCTTC. Protein sequence: CASSTRAGTGVYGYTF.

This chain connects TRBV12-3 or TRBV12-4 to TRBJ2-1; 12 bases align to TRBD2. The CDR3 covers 18 residues. Trimming at V came to 5 bases and at J to 6 bases, leaving 14 bases not matched to a gene. The CDR3 reads CASSPSPRLAGAINEQFF. The CDR3 nucleotides are TGTGCCAGCAGTCCTAGCCCCCGACTAGCGGGAGCGATCAATGAGCAGTTCTTC.

V usage is TRBV12-3 or TRBV12-4 and J usage is TRBJ2-7; D gene ambiguous. The V gene lost 6 bases and the J gene lost 3 bases, with 12 bases spanning the gap. The CDR3 is 13 residues long. Written as DNA, the CDR3 is TGTGCCAGCAGGGGTAATTTGATCTACGAGCAGTACTTC. It translates to CASRGNLIYEQYF.

This chain links TRBV4-1 with TRBJ1-4; D remains ambiguous. Germline CDR1 and CDR2: MGHRA and YSYEKL. The CDR3 contains 15 residues. Trimming left V 4 bases short and J 5 bases short, with 14 bases between. This CDR3 is CASSLTEIENEKLFF. Written as DNA, the CDR3 is TGCGCCAGCAGCCTTACGGAGATAGAAAATGAAAAACTGTTTTTT.

The V gene is TRBV5-5, the J gene TRBJ2-7; the D gene is possibly TRBD2 (6 bases). The CDR3 is 14 amino acids. Trimming shortened V by 0 bases and J by 5 bases, and 12 bases separated the two germline ends. Germline V gene sequence: CDR1 SGHKS, CDR2 YYEKEE (reference sequence). CDR3 region: CASSLVGGSDEQYF. Here the CDR3 DNA reads TGTGCCAGCAGCTTGGTCGGGGGATCTGACGAGCAGTACTTC.

DNA of the CDR3: TGCGCCAGCAGCTTAACCCCGGGACAGCGCTCCTACGAGCAGTACTTC. It codes for CASSLTPGQRSYEQYF. This rearrangement joins TRBV5-1 to TRBJ2-7; 7 nucleotides match TRBD1. The V segment lost 2 bases and the J segment 0 bases; nucleotides outside the gene matches: 8. CDR1 and CDR2 from the germline V gene are SGHRS and YFSETQ. The CDR3 is made up of 16 amino acids.

The V gene is TRBV6-5, the J gene TRBJ1-2; 7 nucleotides line up with TRBD1. Germline V gene data show CDR1 as MNHEY and CDR2 as SVGAGI. V trimming: 2 bases; J trimming: 8 bases; junction bases outside the gene matches: 14. The length of the CDR3 is 16 residues. CDR3 sequence (DNA): TGTGCCAGCAGTTACAGAGACAGGGCGCCCCAGGGGGGCTACACCTTC. Translated: CASSYRDRAPQGGYTF.

This chain links TRBV11-1 with TRBJ2-7; a weak D match, TRBD2 (5 bases). Per germline, CDR1 SGHAT and CDR2 FQDESV (reference sequence). The V end lost 6 bases, the J end lost 6 bases, and 15 bases lay between the germline ends. The CDR3 length is 13 residues. This CDR3 reads CASRSTRLGEQYF. CDR3 nucleotide sequence: TGTGCCAGCAGGTCTACTAGACTGGGCGAGCAGTACTTC.

This clonotype was counted between two and nine times. The chain joins TRBV6-2 or TRBV6-3 to TRBJ2-1, with D possibly being TRBD2 (6 bases). Germline V lookup: CDR1 MNHEY, CDR2 SVGEGT. CDR3 size: 12 residues. V lost 0 bases, J lost 12 bases, and 9 bases lay in between. The CDR3 is CASSYSRLGQFF. CDR3 in DNA: TGTGCCAGCAGTTACTCGAGACTAGGGCAGTTCTTC.

This clonotype was recorded a few times. The V call is TRBV27, the J call TRBJ1-2; 10 nucleotides line up with TRBD1. The CDR3 loop spans 16 amino acids. V gave up 4 bases and J gave up 8 bases; unmatched junction bases: 13. From germline, CDR1 is MNHEY and CDR2 SMNVEV (reference sequence). The CDR3: CASSWRGQTGGNGYTF. In DNA, the CDR3 is TGTGCCAGCAGTTGGAGGGGCCAGACAGGGGGCAACGGCTACACCTTC.

With respect to this clonotype: A clone one base away is much larger, so this may be a read error. CDR3: CASSPTLPHSSYEQYF. In DNA, the CDR3 is TGTGCCAGCAGCCCGACTTTACCACATAGCTCCTACGAGCAGTACTTC. V gene TRBV6-1 combines with J gene TRBJ2-7; unclear D gene. The CDR3 extends over 16 amino acids. The germline gives CDR1 MNHNS, CDR2 SASEGT. The V gene lost 6 bases and the J gene lost 0 bases, with 18 bases spanning the gap.

This clonotype was observed a handful of times. The V and J genes are TRBV12-3 or TRBV12-4 and TRBJ1-2; TRBD1 aligns across 10 bases. Trimming removed 6 bases from V and 3 bases from J; junction bases left unmatched: 7. The CDR3 is made up of 15 amino acids. The CDR3 DNA follows: TGTGCCAGCAGGGGCCGGGACAGGGGATACTATGGCTACACCTTC. Protein sequence: CASRGRDRGYYGYTF.

The rearrangement uses TRBV15 and TRBJ2-1; no firm D call. The CDR3 has 15 residues. In germline, CDR1 is LNHNV, CDR2 YYDKDF (reference sequence). The V end lost 4 bases, the J end lost 4 bases, and 14 bases lay between the germline ends. The CDR3 is CATSIRGTGYNEQFF. CDR3 in DNA: TGTGCCACCAGCATCCGCGGAACTGGTTACAATGAGCAGTTCTTC.

The chain couples TRBV7-3 to TRBJ2-1; TRBD2 aligns across 7 bases. CDR3 length: 16 amino acids. The V segment lost 1 base and the J segment 4 bases; nucleotides outside the gene matches: 7. Germline CDR1 SGHTA, CDR2 FQGTGA. CDR3: CASSLSALATYNEQFF. The DNA of the CDR3 is TGTGCCAGCAGCTTAAGCGCACTAGCGACTTACAATGAGCAGTTCTTC.

This clonotype has only a few counts. V and J are TRBV14 and TRBJ2-1, with 9 bases aligning to TRBD2. J gave up 8 bases and V 3 bases, and 11 bases lay outside the gene matches. CDR3 length: 16 amino acids. Germline CDR1 SGHDN, CDR2 FVKESK. CDR3 sequence (DNA): TGTGCCAGCAGCCATTCGGGACTAGCTTGGAGCGATGAGCAGTTCTTC. Translation: CASSHSGLAWSDEQFF. The variable domain in full, with the rest retrieved from reference TRBV14 and TRBJ2-1, is EAGVTQFPSHSVIEKGQTVTLRCDPISGHDNLYWYRRVMGKEIKFLLHFVKESKQDESGMPNNRFLAERTGGTYSTLKVQPAELEDSGVYFCASSHSGLAWSDEQFFGPGTRLTVL.

The chain couples TRBV2 to TRBJ2-2; D not certain. Deletions cut 8 bases from V and 1 base from J, with 11 bases between. CDR1 is SNHLY, CDR2 FYNNEI, per germline. The CDR3 sequence is 14 residues long. CDR3 DNA sequence: TGTGCCAGCGATCGAGACGGGAACACCGGGGAGCTGTTTTTT. Its translation is CASDRDGNTGELFF. The whole variable domain, filled in from reference TRBV2 and TRBJ2-2, reads EPEVTQTPSHQVTQMGQEVILRCVPISNHLYFYWYRQILGQKVEFLVSFYNNEISEKSEIFDDQFSVERPDGSNFTLKIRSTKLEDSAMYFCASDRDGNTGELFFGEGSRLTVL.

This clonotype was seen only a few times. V and J are TRBV5-1 and TRBJ2-2, with D perhaps TRBD2 (5 bases). From germline, CDR1 is SGHRS and CDR2 YFSETQ. The CDR3 sequence is 13 residues long. V was cut by 1 base and J by 6 bases, with 7 bases left in between. CDR3 in DNA: TGCGCCAGCAGCTTGCGGGATGCCGGGGAGCTGTTTTTT. Residues: CASSLRDAGELFF.

This clonotype was detected only a few times. The genes are TRBV4-2 and TRBJ1-6; 8 bases fit TRBD1. V was pared by 3 bases and J by 7 bases, with 8 bases of the junction left unmatched. CDR3 length: 16 residues. Germline V gene lookup returns CDR1 LGHNA and CDR2 YNFKEQ. The CDR3 loop is CASSHRRTGLNSPLHF. CDR3 nucleotides: TGTGCCAGCAGCCACCGCCGGACAGGGTTGAATTCACCCCTCCACTTT.

The chain combines TRBV29-1 with TRBJ2-3; 8 bases fit TRBD2. Per germline, CDR1 SQVTM and CDR2 ANQGSEA. The CDR3 totals 13 residues. Trimming removed 3 bases from V and 6 bases from J; junction bases left unmatched: 5. For the CDR3, the DNA is TGCAGCGTTGACGGGGGGGTTGGGGATACGCAGTATTTT. It is translated as CSVDGGVGDTQYF.

The chain couples TRBV12-5 to TRBJ2-1; D is uncertain. The CDR3 runs 14 residues. Trimming left V 7 bases short and J 3 bases short, with 13 bases between. Per the germline V gene, CDR1 is LGHNT and CDR2 is FRNRAP. CDR3 bases: TGTGCTAGTGCGGTTGTCAACAGCTACAATGAGCAGTTCTTC. This encodes CASAVVNSYNEQFF.

This clonotype turned up a few times. This rearrangement joins TRBV10-3 to TRBJ2-1; 15 positions match TRBD2. This CDR3 region has 18 residues. Germline V gene sequence: CDR1 ENHRY, CDR2 SYGVKD. V gave up 3 bases and J gave up 5 bases; unmatched junction bases: 8. The CDR3 DNA sequence: TGTGCCATCAGTGACCCCGGGACTAGCGGGAGGCGGGACAATGAGCAGTTCTTC. It translates to CAISDPGTSGRRDNEQFF.

The J gene is TRBJ2-3, the V gene TRBV7-6; the match to TRBD1 covers 8 bases. The germline CDR1 and CDR2 sequences are SGHVS and FNYEAQ. V gave up 1 base and J gave up 4 bases; unmatched junction bases: 7. The CDR3 covers 16 residues. Here the CDR3 reads CASSLDPGGLPDTQYF. The CDR3 DNA sequence: TGTGCCAGCAGCTTAGACCCAGGGGGCCTCCCAGATACGCAGTATTTT.

The table lists this clonotype with a few counts. The rearrangement links TRBV3-1 to TRBJ2-5; D is uncertain. Germline V gives CDR1 LGHDT, CDR2 YNNKEL (reference sequence). The CDR3 runs 16 residues. The V end was cut by 0 bases, the J end by 1 base, with 12 bases between. The CDR3 bases are TGTGCCAGCAGCCAAGATTCGATCATGATCCAAGAGACCCAGTACTTC. Its protein is CASSQDSIMIQETQYF.

This chain links TRBV5-5 with TRBJ1-5, with D perhaps TRBD1 (5 bases). The germline V and J ends were trimmed by 4 bases and 6 bases, with 20 bases remaining between them. This CDR3 is built from 16 residues. The germline V gene has CDR1 SGHKS and CDR2 YYEKEE (reference sequence). CDR3 bases: TGTGCCAGCAGCACAGGTATAAGACAAACTGTTCAGCCCCAGCATTTT. Amino acids: CASSTGIRQTVQPQHF. Supplemented by reference TRBV5-5 and TRBJ1-5, the full variable domain reads DAGVTQSPTHLIKTRGQQVTLRCSPISGHKSVSWYQQVLGQGPQFIFQYYEKEERGRGNFPDRFSARQFPNYSSELNVNALLLGDSALYLCASSTGIRQTVQPQHFGDGTRLSIL.